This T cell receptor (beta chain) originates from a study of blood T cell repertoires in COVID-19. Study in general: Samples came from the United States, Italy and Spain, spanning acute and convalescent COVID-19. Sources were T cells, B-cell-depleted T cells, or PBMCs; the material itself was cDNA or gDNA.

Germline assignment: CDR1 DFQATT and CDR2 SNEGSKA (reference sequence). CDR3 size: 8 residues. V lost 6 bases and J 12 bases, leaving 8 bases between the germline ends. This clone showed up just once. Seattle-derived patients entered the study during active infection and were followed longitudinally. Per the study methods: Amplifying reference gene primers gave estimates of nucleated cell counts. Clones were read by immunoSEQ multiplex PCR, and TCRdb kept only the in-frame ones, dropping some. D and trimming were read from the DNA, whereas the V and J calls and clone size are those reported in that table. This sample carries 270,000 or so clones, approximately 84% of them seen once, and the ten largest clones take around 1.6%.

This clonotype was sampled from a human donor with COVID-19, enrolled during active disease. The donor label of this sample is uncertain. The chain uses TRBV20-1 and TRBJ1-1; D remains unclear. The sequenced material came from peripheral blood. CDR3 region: CSALGSFF. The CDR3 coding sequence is TGCAGTGCCCTAGGTTCTTTCTTT.